A selection of T cell receptor beta chains follows, all from one sample in a study of shared clonotypes between healthy human individuals. This table comes from immunoSEQ multiplex PCR, and its TCRdb copy is limited to in-frame clones, with some not included. The sample lists roughly 2,300,000 clones, 85% to 95% occurring once. The sample was naive CD4+ T cells from PBMCs. The receptor set was obtained from a man aged 18-30 years in good health. Some clones in this sample may be carry-over from other donors' samples. Both conserved end residues are part of each CDR3. Each record gives: clone size, D gene, J gene, V gene, CDR3 protein, CDR3 DNA. D genes are given only for firm matches. Clone size is given for some rows only: seen once, a few or many times, or a class if the clone is expanded.

. . TRBJ2-2 TRBV6-1 CASSVLGELFF TGTGCCAGCAGTGTACTGGGGGAGCTGTTTTTT
. . TRBJ2-3 TRBV6-6 CASREQGRTDTQYF TGTGCCAGCAGAGAACAGGGTCGCACAGATACGCAGTATTTT
. . TRBJ1-5 TRBV5-8 CASSSGPLSNQPQHF TGTGCCAGCAGCTCCGGACCCCTTAGCAATCAGCCCCAGCATTTT
. TRBD2 TRBJ2-2 TRBV10-3 CAISELLAGGTGELFF TGTGCCATCAGTGAGTTACTAGCGGGAGGGACCGGGGAGCTGTTTTTT
. TRBD1 TRBJ1-5 TRBV19 CASKIVGQGSIRPQHF TGTGCCAGTAAGATAGTGGGACAGGGGTCGATTCGGCCCCAGCATTTT
. . TRBJ2-3 TRBV27 CASSDRQAFASTDTQYF TGTGCCAGCAGTGATAGACAGGCCTTTGCTAGCACAGATACGCAGTATTTT
. . TRBJ2-1 TRBV5-1 CASSLGQGFNDEQFF TGCGCCAGCAGCTTGGGCCAGGGGTTCAACGATGAGCAGTTCTTC
. . TRBJ1-2 TRBV28 CASSLIGWGYTF TGTGCCAGCAGTTTAATCGGATGGGGCTACACCTTC
. . TRBJ2-5 TRBV5-1 CASSAGTVQTQYF TGCGCCAGCAGCGCGGGGACAGTGCAGACCCAGTACTTC
. . TRBJ1-1 TRBV18 CASSPFSATEAFF TGTGCCAGCTCACCATTCTCGGCAACTGAAGCTTTCTTT
. . TRBJ2-1 TRBV7-2 CASSLEPASYNEQFF TGTGCCAGCAGCTTAGAGCCCGCGAGCTACAATGAGCAGTTCTTC
. TRBD1 TRBJ2-2 TRBV30 CGCDRGLSTGELFF TGTGGATGCGACAGGGGTTTGAGCACCGGGGAGCTGTTTTTT
. . TRBJ1-1 TRBV14 CASSQHMNTEAFF TGTGCCAGCAGCCAGCATATGAACACTGAAGCTTTCTTT
. . TRBJ2-7 TRBV2 CASSKETAVNEQYF TGTGCCAGCAGCAAGGAGACAGCGGTAAACGAGCAGTACTTC
. TRBD1 TRBJ1-3 TRBV9 CASSVSGQGKDTIYF TGTGCCAGCAGCGTATCGGGACAGGGTAAGGACACCATATATTTT
. TRBD2 TRBJ2-3 TRBV5-1 CASSRGGSDTQYF TGCGCCAGCAGCCGGGGGGGATCTGATACGCAGTATTTT
. . TRBJ2-7 TRBV27 CASSPDSSGSYEQYF TGTGCCAGCAGTCCGGACTCGTCCGGGTCCTACGAGCAGTACTTC
once . TRBJ1-1 TRBV6-6 CASRRTTGVNTEAFF TGTGCCAGCAGACGGACGACAGGTGTTAACACTGAAGCTTTCTTT
. . TRBJ2-1 TRBV18 CASSPGSAAYNEQFF TGTGCCAGCTCACCAGGGTCCGCAGCCTACAATGAGCAGTTCTTC
. TRBD1 TRBJ2-3 TRBV5-6 CASSSGGQGGDTQYF TGTGCCAGCAGCTCCGGGGGACAGGGGGGAGATACGCAGTATTTT
. . TRBJ1-5 TRBV7-2 CASSLAEGRGEQPQHF TGTGCCAGCAGCTTAGCGGAGGGAAGGGGTGAGCAGCCCCAGCATTTT
once . TRBJ2-7 TRBV7-2 CASSPGAATYEQYF TGTGCCAGCAGCCCAGGGGCCGCTACCTACGAGCAGTACTTC
. . TRBJ2-3 TRBV5-1 CASSLDGSSTDTQYF TGCGCCAGCAGCTTGGACGGGAGTAGCACAGATACGCAGTATTTT
few TRBD1 TRBJ1-5 TRBV2 CASCEQGPQGPQHF TGTGCCAGTTGTGAACAGGGGCCCCAAGGGCCCCAGCATTTT
. . TRBJ1-1 TRBV14 CASSQKGEYTEAFF TGTGCCAGCAGCCAGAAGGGAGAGTACACTGAAGCTTTCTTT
. TRBD2 TRBJ2-5 TRBV5-5 CASSPSGRALAETQYF TGTGCCAGCAGCCCTAGCGGGAGGGCCCTCGCGGAGACCCAGTACTTC
. TRBD1 TRBJ2-3 TRBV7-3 CASSSGTAYTDTQYF TGTGCCAGCAGCTCCGGGACAGCTTACACAGATACGCAGTATTTT
. TRBD1 TRBJ2-7 TRBV7-2 CASSLTGFSYEQYF TGTGCCAGCAGCTTGACAGGGTTCTCCTACGAGCAGTACTTC
. TRBD1 TRBJ2-1 TRBV19 CASSIRTGSVRTYEQFF TGTGCCAGTAGTATAAGGACAGGGTCAGTCCGTACGTATGAGCAGTTCTTC
. TRBD1 TRBJ1-5 TRBV19 CASSIDRAQPQHF TGTGCCAGTAGCATCGACAGGGCACAGCCCCAGCATTTT
. TRBD2 TRBJ2-3 TRBV19 CASSIVAGVVTDTQYF TGTGCCAGTAGTATAGTCGCGGGAGTGGTTACAGATACGCAGTATTTT